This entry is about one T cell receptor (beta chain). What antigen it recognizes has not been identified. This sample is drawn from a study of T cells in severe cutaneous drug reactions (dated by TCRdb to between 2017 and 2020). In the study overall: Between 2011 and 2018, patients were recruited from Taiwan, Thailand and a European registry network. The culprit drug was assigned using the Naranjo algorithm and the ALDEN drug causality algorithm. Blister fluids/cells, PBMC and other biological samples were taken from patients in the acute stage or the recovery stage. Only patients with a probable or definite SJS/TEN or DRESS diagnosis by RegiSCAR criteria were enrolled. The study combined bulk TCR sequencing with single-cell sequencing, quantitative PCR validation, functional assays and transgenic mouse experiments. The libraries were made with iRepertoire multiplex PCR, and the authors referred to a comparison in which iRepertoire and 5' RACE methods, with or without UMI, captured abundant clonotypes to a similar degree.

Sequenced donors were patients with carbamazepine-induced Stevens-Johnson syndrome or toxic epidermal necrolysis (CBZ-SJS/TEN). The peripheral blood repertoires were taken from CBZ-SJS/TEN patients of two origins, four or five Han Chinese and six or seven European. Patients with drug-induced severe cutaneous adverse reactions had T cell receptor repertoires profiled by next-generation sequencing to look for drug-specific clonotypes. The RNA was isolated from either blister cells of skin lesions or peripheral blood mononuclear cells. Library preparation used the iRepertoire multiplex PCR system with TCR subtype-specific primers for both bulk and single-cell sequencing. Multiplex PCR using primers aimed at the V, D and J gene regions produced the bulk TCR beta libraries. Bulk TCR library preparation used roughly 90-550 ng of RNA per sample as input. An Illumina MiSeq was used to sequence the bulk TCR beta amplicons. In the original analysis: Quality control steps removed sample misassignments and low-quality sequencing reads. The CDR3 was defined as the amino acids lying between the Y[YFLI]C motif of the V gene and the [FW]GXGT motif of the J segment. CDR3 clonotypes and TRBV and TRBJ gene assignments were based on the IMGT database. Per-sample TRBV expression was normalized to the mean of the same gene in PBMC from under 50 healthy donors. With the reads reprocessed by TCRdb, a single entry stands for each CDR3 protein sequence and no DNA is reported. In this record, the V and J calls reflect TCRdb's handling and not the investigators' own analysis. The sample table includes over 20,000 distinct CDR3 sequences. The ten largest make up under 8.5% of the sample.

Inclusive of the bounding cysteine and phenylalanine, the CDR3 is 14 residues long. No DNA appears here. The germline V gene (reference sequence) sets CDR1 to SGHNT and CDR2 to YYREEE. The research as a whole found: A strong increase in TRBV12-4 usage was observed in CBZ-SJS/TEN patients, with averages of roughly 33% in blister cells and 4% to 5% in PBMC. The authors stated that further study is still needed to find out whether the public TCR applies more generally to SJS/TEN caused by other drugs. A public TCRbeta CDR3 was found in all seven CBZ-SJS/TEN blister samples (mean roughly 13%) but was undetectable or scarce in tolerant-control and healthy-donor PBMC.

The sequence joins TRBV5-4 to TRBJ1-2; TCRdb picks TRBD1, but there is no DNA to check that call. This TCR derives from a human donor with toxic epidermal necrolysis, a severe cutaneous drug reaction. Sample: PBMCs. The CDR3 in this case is CASRAVGGDYGYTF.